A single sample gave rise to the 16 T cell receptor beta chains below, sequenced in a study of shared clonotypes between healthy human individuals. The repertoire was sequenced with immunoSEQ multiplex PCR; TCRdb's copy has only in-frame clones and lacks some. Of about 1.1 million clones listed, about 80% were seen once; the top ten hold 0.7% to 0.95%. Input material: memory CD4+ T cells from PBMCs. Described subset: CD45RA-negative fraction. The receptors here all came from a young man in good health. Some clones in this sample may be carry-over from other donors' samples.

This clone has just a few counts. The gene calls are TRBV7-7 and TRBJ2-2; D unresolved. CDR1 is SSHAT and CDR2 is FNYEAQ in the germline V gene (reference sequence). The CDR3 loop spans 14 amino acids. V lost 3 bases and J lost 4, with 9 bases in between. The CDR3 spells CASSLDGTTGELFF. The CDR3 DNA follows: TGTGCCAGCAGCTTGGACGGAACCACCGGGGAGCTGTTTTTT.

Only a few counts were recorded for this clone. J is TRBJ2-3 and V is TRBV7-2; D gene ambiguous. The CDR3 extends over 15 amino acids. The germline V and J ends were trimmed by 2 bases and 2 bases, with 11 bases remaining between them. Germline CDR1 SGHTA, CDR2 FQGNSA. CDR3 sequence: CASSLLPGNTDTQYF. CDR3 DNA: TGTGCCAGCAGCTTACTACCCGGAAACACAGATACGCAGTATTTT.

This chain links TRBV7-9 with TRBJ1-5, with 8 bases that match TRBD1. The CDR3 runs 14 residues. V gave up 6 bases and J gave up 4 bases; unmatched junction bases: 5. Germline V CDR1 and CDR2: SEHNR, FQNEAQ (reference sequence). The CDR3: CASSGGTGNQPQHF. CDR3 nucleotides: TGTGCCAGCAGTGGGGGGACAGGTAATCAGCCCCAGCATTTT.

This clone appeared many times. The chain recombines TRBV6-6 with TRBJ1-5; D gene unclear. Germline lookup yields CDR1 MNHNY and CDR2 SVGAGI (reference sequence). The CDR3 loop spans 13 amino acids. Trimming removed 5 bases at V and 5 bases at J, with 10 bases between. The CDR3 loop is CASSPDNYQPQHF. CDR3 DNA: TGTGCCAGCAGTCCCGACAACTATCAGCCCCAGCATTTT.

CDR3 residues: CSVGGTVKNEKLFF. CDR3 in DNA: TGCAGCGTTGGCGGGACAGTTAAAAATGAAAAACTGTTTTTT. The chain combines TRBV29-1 with TRBJ1-4; TRBD1 aligns across 7 bases. With V trimmed by 4 bases and J by 5 bases, 7 bases remained unmatched. The CDR3 extends over 14 amino acids. Germline V gene data show CDR1 as SQVTM and CDR2 as ANQGSEA.

This chain uses TRBV7-3 with TRBJ2-1; 7 positions agree with TRBD2. In germline, CDR1 is SGHTA, CDR2 FQGTGA. Unmatched junction bases numbered 7, after V lost 5 bases and J lost 0 bases. The CDR3 length is 16 residues. This CDR3 is CASSPTSLSSYNEQFF. CDR3 DNA sequence: TGTGCCAGCAGCCCGACTAGCCTCAGCTCCTACAATGAGCAGTTCTTC. Combining the CDR3 with reference TRBV7-3 and TRBJ2-1 gives the whole variable domain GAGVSQTPSNKVTEKGKYVELRCDPISGHTALYWYRQSLGQGPEFLIYFQGTGAADDSGLPNDRFFAVRPEGSVSTLKIQRTERGDSAVYLCASSPTSLSSYNEQFFGPGTRLTVL.

This clone was detected only once. The rearrangement links TRBV20-1 to TRBJ2-7, with D unresolved. The CDR3 is made up of 11 amino acids. Germline V gene lookup returns CDR1 DFQATT and CDR2 SNEGSKA (reference sequence). V lost 6 bases to trimming and J lost 3 bases, with 9 bases between them. CDR3 in amino acids: CSAPSDYEQYF. The CDR3 DNA follows: TGCAGTGCCCCCTCTGACTACGAGCAGTACTTC.

The rearrangement links TRBV27 to TRBJ2-7; TRBD1 aligns across 7 bases. CDR3 size: 16 residues. With V trimmed by 3 bases and J by 4 bases, 12 bases remained unmatched. Germline V gene lookup returns CDR1 MNHEY and CDR2 SMNVEV (reference sequence). The CDR3 DNA reads TGTGCCAGCAGTTTGGACAGGAGCGAGGGGAAGTACGAGCAGTACTTC. Translation: CASSLDRSEGKYEQYF.

The chain combines TRBV28 with TRBJ1-3, with TRBD1 matching 7 bases. CDR1 and CDR2 (germline): MDHEN, SYDVKM. This CDR3 has 16 residues. The V and J ends lost 3 bases and 0 bases, in that order; junction bases with no gene match: 5. CDR3 protein: CASSFTGDVSGNTIYF. In DNA, the CDR3 is TGTGCCAGCAGTTTCACAGGGGACGTCTCTGGAAACACCATATATTTT.

The V gene is TRBV4-1, the J gene TRBJ2-7; a possible D gene is TRBD2 (5 bases). V lost 4 bases, J lost 1 base, and 14 bases lay in between. This CDR3 contains 15 residues. Germline V gene data show CDR1 as MGHRA and CDR2 as YSYEKL. The CDR3 loop reads CASSRELGPSYEQYF. For the CDR3, the DNA is TGCGCCAGCAGCCGGGAACTAGGTCCTTCCTACGAGCAGTACTTC.

This chain uses TRBV28 with TRBJ1-2; D possibly corresponds to TRBD1 (6 bases). This CDR3 contains 15 residues. The germline V gene encodes CDR1 MDHEN and CDR2 SYDVKM. V was pared by 2 bases and J by 4 bases, with 14 bases between. The CDR3 DNA reads as TGTGCCAGCAGTTTAGCAGGGGCGCAGGGCTATGGCTACACCTTC. This sequence encodes CASSLAGAQGYGYTF.

This clone was seen once. V usage is TRBV5-4 and J usage is TRBJ1-1; D is unclear. The CDR3 has 14 amino acids. Germline values: CDR1 SGHNT, CDR2 YYREEE (reference sequence). V lost 1 base and J 1 base, leaving 8 bases between the germline ends. The CDR3 here is CASSLMAGNTEAFF. CDR3 sequence (DNA): TGTGCCAGCAGCTTGATGGCGGGGAACACTGAAGCTTTCTTT.

The chain links TRBV15 to TRBJ2-3, with D hard to call. V was shortened by 0 bases and J by 0 bases, with 7 bases between the two germline ends. The CDR3 covers 15 residues. Germline CDR1 LNHNV, CDR2 YYDKDF (reference sequence). The CDR3 loop reads CATSRDSASTDTQYF. CDR3 in DNA: TGTGCCACCAGCAGAGATTCGGCAAGCACAGATACGCAGTATTTT.

J is TRBJ1-2 and V is TRBV18; 7 bases are shared with TRBD1. CDR3 length: 18 residues. Germline V gene sequence: CDR1 KGHSH, CDR2 LQKENI. Unmatched junction bases numbered 19, after V lost 3 bases and J lost 6 bases. DNA for the CDR3: TGTGCCAGCTCACCCAGCCTTTATTTAGACAGGGCGAACGATGGCTACACCTTC. Translated, it gives CASSPSLYLDRANDGYTF.

The chain uses TRBV5-1 and TRBJ1-2, with a possible D match to TRBD1 (6 bases). The V end was cut by 5 bases, the J end by 4 bases, with 12 bases between. Germline V CDR1 and CDR2: SGHRS, YFSETQ. CDR3 length: 13 amino acids. The CDR3 sequence is CASRTGGTYGYTF. Written as DNA, the CDR3 is TGCGCCAGCAGGACAGGAGGCACCTATGGCTACACCTTC.

V gene TRBV4-2 combines with J gene TRBJ2-3; D is uncertain. CDR3 length: 13 amino acids. Germline V gene sequence: CDR1 LGHNA, CDR2 YNFKEQ. V dropped 7 bases and J dropped 5 bases, with 13 bases sitting between them. The CDR3 region is CASNPPLRDTQYF. CDR3 nucleotides: TGTGCCAGCAACCCCCCCCTTAGAGATACGCAGTATTTT.